The clone carrying this TCR beta chain has a handful of counts. Its target is not known. Noted time point: persistent/refractory GD, antithyroid drugs over 5 years with positive TRAb. The TCR library was made from RNA that had been extracted from PBMCs in TRIzol. Graves' disease diagnoses followed American Thyroid Association guidelines. V was shortened by 0 bases and J by 3 bases, with 14 bases between the two germline ends. CDR1 DFQATT and CDR2 SNEGSKA come from the germline V gene (reference sequence). The CDR3 has 15 amino acids. The authors built TCR beta libraries using iRepertoire HTBI primers and Arm-PCR of CDR3 regions. The authors' processing: The samples included around 60 TRBV and roughly 14 TRBJ segments. TCRdb reanalysed the multiplex PCR reads using MiXCR and keeps one entry per CDR3 protein. TCRdb assigned the V and J calls; the authors' analysis was not used. Of 500,000 to 800,000 distinct CDR3 sequences listed, about 32% are singletons.

The sample is drawn from a study of regulatory T cells in long-lasting Graves disease. Study observations and caveats: More public clonotypes were shared by persistent patients (about 2,700) than by new patients (fewer than 1,000). It is possible that accuracy was reduced by the small size of the sample.

This rearrangement joins TRBV20-1 to TRBJ1-2; D gene unclear. The TCR sequence derives from a female donor with Graves disease. This specimen consisted of peripheral blood mononuclear cells (PBMCs), obtained when the disease was refractory, from a patient treated with antithyroid drugs. The CDR3 DNA sequence: TGCAGTGCTAGAGATGCGAGCCGTTCACACTATGGCTACACCTTC. It encodes CSARDASRSHYGYTF.